What follows are 3 T cell receptor beta chains derived from one specimen sequenced in a study of control samples from healthy donors and cancer patients. Profiled with immunoSEQ multiplex PCR; TCRdb holds only in-frame clones, not every one. The repertoire holds around 110,000 clones, nearly 95% seen once, with about 2.6% in the top ten. What was sequenced was blood. Receptors originate from a young man in good health.

This clone occurred a few times. The genes are TRBV2 and TRBJ1-1; D is ambiguous. The germline CDR1 and CDR2 sequences are SNHLY and FYNNEI. The V gene lost 4 bases and the J gene lost 5 bases, with 5 bases spanning the gap. This CDR3 has 11 amino acids. CDR3 sequence reads: CASSGRTEAFF. The CDR3 DNA is TGTGCCAGCAGTGGGAGAACTGAAGCTTTCTTT. Full variable domain (missing parts from reference TRBV2 and TRBJ1-1): EPEVTQTPSHQVTQMGQEVILRCVPISNHLYFYWYRQILGQKVEFLVSFYNNEISEKSEIFDDQFSVERPDGSNFTLKIRSTKLEDSAMYFCASSGRTEAFFGQGTRLTVV.

This chain links TRBV5-6 with TRBJ2-2; 7 bases are a match to TRBD1. The germline gives CDR1 SGHDT, CDR2 YYEEEE. V lost 3 bases, J lost 6 bases, and 5 bases stayed unmatched. CDR3 size: 14 residues. For the CDR3, the DNA is TGTGCCAGCAGCTCCAGACAGGGTCCCGGGGAGCTGTTTTTT. Protein sequence: CASSSRQGPGELFF.

The V call is TRBV11-2, the J call TRBJ2-1, with 13 bases lining up with TRBD2. This CDR3 contains 15 residues. CDR1 is SGHAT and CDR2 is FQNNGV in the germline V gene. With V trimmed by 5 bases and J by 7 bases, 5 bases remained unmatched. The CDR3, as DNA: TGTGCCAGCAGCCGACTAGCGGGGGGCGCGAATGAGCAGTTCTTC. Translation: CASSRLAGGANEQFF.